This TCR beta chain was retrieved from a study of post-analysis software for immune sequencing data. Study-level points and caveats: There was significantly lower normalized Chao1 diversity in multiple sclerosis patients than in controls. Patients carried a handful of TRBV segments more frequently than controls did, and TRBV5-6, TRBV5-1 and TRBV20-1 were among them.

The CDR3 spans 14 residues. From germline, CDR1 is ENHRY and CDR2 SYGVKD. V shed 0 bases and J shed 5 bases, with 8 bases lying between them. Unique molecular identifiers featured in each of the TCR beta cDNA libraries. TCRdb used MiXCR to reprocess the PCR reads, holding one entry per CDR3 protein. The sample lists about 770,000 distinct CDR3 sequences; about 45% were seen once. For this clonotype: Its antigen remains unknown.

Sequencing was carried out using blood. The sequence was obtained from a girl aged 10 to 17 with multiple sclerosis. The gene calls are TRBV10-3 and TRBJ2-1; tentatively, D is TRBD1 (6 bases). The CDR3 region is CAISESRTDNEQFF. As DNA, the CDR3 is TGTGCCATCAGTGAGTCCAGGACAGACAATGAGCAGTTCTTC.